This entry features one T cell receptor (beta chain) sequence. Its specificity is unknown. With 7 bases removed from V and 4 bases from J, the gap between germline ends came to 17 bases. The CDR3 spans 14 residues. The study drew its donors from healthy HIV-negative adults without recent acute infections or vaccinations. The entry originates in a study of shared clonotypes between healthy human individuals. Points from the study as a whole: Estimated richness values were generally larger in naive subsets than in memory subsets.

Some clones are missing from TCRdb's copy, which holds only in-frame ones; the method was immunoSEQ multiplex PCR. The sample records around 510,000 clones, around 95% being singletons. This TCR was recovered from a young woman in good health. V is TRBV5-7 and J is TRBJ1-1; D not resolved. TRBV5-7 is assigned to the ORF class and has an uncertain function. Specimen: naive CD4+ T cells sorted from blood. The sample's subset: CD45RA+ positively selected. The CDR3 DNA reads TGTGCCAGCCCCAGTCATCAGGAGGTCACTGAAGCTTTCTTT. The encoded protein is CASPSHQEVTEAFF.